The 18 T cell receptor beta chains presented below share a single source sample, sequenced in a study of blood T cell repertoires in COVID-19. Sequenced by immunoSEQ multiplex PCR; TCRdb stores in-frame clones only, minus some. The data hold some 370,000 clones, with roughly four fifths observed a single time. What was sequenced was PBMCs or T cells enriched from blood (not recorded which). The source of these receptors is a woman in her 50s who had recovered from COVID-19.

This rearrangement joins TRBV12-5 to TRBJ1-5; 7 bases align to TRBD1. The CDR3 totals 15 residues. CDR1 LGHNT and CDR2 FRNRAP come from the germline V gene. J gave up 3 bases and V 2 bases, and 4 bases lay outside the gene matches. The CDR3 loop is CASGLSTGANQPQHF. CDR3 DNA: TGTGCTAGTGGTTTGTCCACAGGGGCCAATCAGCCCCAGCATTTT.

This clone has a handful of counts. The J gene is TRBJ1-1, the V gene TRBV5-1; possible D gene TRBD1, 6 bases. Germline loops: CDR1 SGHRS, CDR2 YFSETQ. The V gene lost 4 bases and the J gene lost 5 bases, with 9 bases spanning the gap. This CDR3 region has 12 residues. DNA for the CDR3: TGCGCCAGCAGCAAGGACAGAACTGAAGCTTTCTTT. This gives the protein CASSKDRTEAFF. Full variable domain (rest looked up from reference TRBV5-1 and TRBJ1-1): KAGVTQTPRYLIKTRGQQVTLSCSPISGHRSVSWYQQTPGQGLQFLFEYFSETQRNKGNFPGRFSGRQFSNSRSEMNVSTLELGDSALYLCASSKDRTEAFFGQGTRLTVV.

This clone appeared a few times. Here the CDR3 reads CASSPTQVSGYTF. The DNA for the CDR3 is TGTGCCAGCAGTCCGACGCAGGTCTCTGGCTACACCTTC. V gene TRBV6-5 combines with J gene TRBJ1-2; no definite D call. V lost 5 bases and J 7 bases, leaving 14 bases between the germline ends. The CDR3 is 13 residues long. Per germline, CDR1 MNHEY and CDR2 SVGAGI.

The V gene is TRBV5-1, the J gene TRBJ1-4, with 9 positions matching TRBD1. The CDR3 is made up of 18 amino acids. Per the germline V gene, CDR1 is SGHRS and CDR2 is YFSETQ. J gave up 8 bases and V 4 bases, and 18 bases lay outside the gene matches. Written as DNA, the CDR3 is TGCGCCAGCAGCGGTGGACCGGGACAGGGATTGCGCAGGGAAAAACTGTTTTTT. It encodes CASSGGPGQGLRREKLFF.

The chain couples TRBV9 to TRBJ2-7, with a possible D match to TRBD1 (6 bases). This CDR3 comprises 14 residues. CDR1 and CDR2 from the germline V gene are SGDLS and YYNGEE. Trimming took 5 bases from V and 0 from J, leaving 12 bases between them. CDR3 coding DNA: TGTGCCAGCAGTCAGGGGACCGGCTCCTACGAGCAGTACTTC. Protein product: CASSQGTGSYEQYF.

This chain links TRBV2 with TRBJ1-4; 8 bases match TRBD1. After removal of 8 bases from V and 8 bases from J, the junction contained 13 bases not matched to a gene. Per germline, CDR1 SNHLY and CDR2 FYNNEI. The CDR3 spans 15 residues. CDR3: CASGDRGRIPEKLFF. CDR3 in DNA: TGTGCCAGCGGCGACAGGGGCCGTATACCCGAAAAACTGTTTTTT. The full variable domain, rest sourced from reference TRBV2 and TRBJ1-4, is EPEVTQTPSHQVTQMGQEVILRCVPISNHLYFYWYRQILGQKVEFLVSFYNNEISEKSEIFDDQFSVERPDGSNFTLKIRSTKLEDSAMYFCASGDRGRIPEKLFFGSGTQLSVL.

J is TRBJ2-2 and V is TRBV29-1; D is perhaps TRBD1 (5 bases). Germline CDR1 and CDR2: SQVTM and ANQGSEA. Trimming pared 6 bases from V and 5 bases from J, leaving 10 bases between. This CDR3 has 12 residues. This CDR3 is CSVRRETGELFF. CDR3 nucleotide sequence: TGCAGCGTCCGCAGGGAAACCGGGGAGCTGTTTTTT.

The chain recombines TRBV29-1 with TRBJ2-1; weak D call: TRBD1 (6 bases). Trimming stripped 7 bases from V and 4 bases from J, with 14 bases between. CDR3 length: 13 amino acids. Germline V gene sequence: CDR1 SQVTM, CDR2 ANQGSEA. CDR3 sequence (DNA): TGCAGCGGAGCAGGGGTGGCTTACAATGAGCAGTTCTTC. Translated: CSGAGVAYNEQFF.

CDR3 DNA: TGTGCCAGCAGCGTAGGGGGCGGGACAGATCGCACTGAAGCTTTCTTT. Residues: CASSVGGGTDRTEAFF. The chain couples TRBV9 to TRBJ1-1; TRBD1 matches 7 bases. V gave up 0 bases and J gave up 4 bases; unmatched junction bases: 9. Germline CDR1 SGDLS, CDR2 YYNGEE. The CDR3 extends over 16 amino acids.

Here the CDR3 reads CASSIRGGRSNQPQHF. As DNA, the CDR3 is TGTGCCAGTAGTATTAGGGGGGGGCGAAGCAATCAGCCCCAGCATTTT. The chain has TRBV19 and TRBJ1-5, with D tentatively TRBD1 (6 bases). CDR1 is LNHDA, CDR2 SQIVND, per germline (reference sequence). V was pared by 3 bases and J by 1 base, with 13 bases between. This CDR3 has 16 residues.

This chain links TRBV7-2 with TRBJ2-1; 8 nucleotides align to TRBD2. The CDR3 has 14 residues. Germline trimming cut 5 bases from V and 3 bases from J; bases unmatched to any gene: 3. The germline V gene encodes CDR1 SGHTA and CDR2 FQGNSA. The CDR3 DNA is TGTGCCAGCAGCCAGGGACTAGTCTACAATGAGCAGTTCTTC. Translated, it gives CASSQGLVYNEQFF. The whole variable domain, filled in from reference TRBV7-2 and TRBJ2-1, reads GAGVSQSPSNKVTEKGKDVELRCDPISGHTALYWYRQSLGQGLEFLIYFQGNSAPDKSGLPSDRFSAERTGGSVSTLTIQRTQQEDSAVYLCASSQGLVYNEQFFGPGTRLTVL.

The chain is built from TRBV5-6 and TRBJ2-5; 8 bases are shared with TRBD2. The V and J ends lost 2 bases and 3 bases, in that order; junction bases with no gene match: 6. There are 15 residues in the CDR3. Germline CDR1 SGHDT, CDR2 YYEEEE. The chain's CDR3 is CASSFYSGNEETQYF. CDR3 bases: TGTGCCAGCAGCTTCTATAGCGGGAACGAAGAGACCCAGTACTTC.

The CDR3 bases are TGTGCCAGCAGCGGTAACACAGAGACAGGGAGGTACGAGCAGTACTTC. The encoded protein is CASSGNTETGRYEQYF. The genes are TRBV3-1 (or the pseudogene TRBV3-2) and TRBJ2-7; TRBD1 might be the D (7 bases). Germline CDR1 is LGHDT and CDR2 is YNNKEL (reference sequence). V lost 5 bases to trimming and J lost 4 bases, with 21 bases between them. The CDR3 loop spans 16 amino acids.

This clone was counted a few times. The chain recombines TRBV19 with TRBJ1-1; D is ambiguous. Trimming took 0 bases from V and 3 from J, leaving 8 bases between them. Germline assignment: CDR1 LNHDA and CDR2 SQIVND (reference sequence). This CDR3 spans 14 amino acids. The CDR3, as DNA: TGTGCCAGTAGTATAGATTTGACTTACACTGAAGCTTTCTTT. Translation gives CASSIDLTYTEAFF.

This rearrangement joins TRBV6-2 or TRBV6-3 to TRBJ1-2, with 9 bases fitting TRBD1. Germline V gene sequence: CDR1 MNHEY, CDR2 SVGEGT. The CDR3 length is 16 residues. V shed 3 bases and J 7 bases; nucleotides not matched to a gene: 12. The CDR3 sequence is CASSYHNPGQGSGYTF. The CDR3 bases are TGTGCCAGCAGTTATCATAACCCGGGACAGGGAAGTGGCTACACCTTC.

This sequence joins TRBV6-2 or TRBV6-3 and TRBJ1-1; TRBD1 agrees at 8 bases. The CDR3 runs 12 residues. V lost 5 bases and J lost 8; bases outside the gene matches: 4. Germline V CDR1 and CDR2: MNHEY, SVGEGT. The CDR3 loop reads CASSRGTGEAFF. CDR3 nucleotides: TGTGCCAGCAGTCGCGGGACAGGCGAAGCTTTCTTT.

The V and J genes are TRBV5-6 and TRBJ2-4; 8 nucleotides line up with TRBD1. Germline CDR1 and CDR2: SGHDT and YYEEEE. V was clipped by 2 bases and J by 8 bases; unmatched bases: 9. CDR3 length equals 15 residues. DNA of the CDR3: TGTGCCAGCAGCTTACCGACAGGGGCGGGTGACATTCAGTACTTC. Its protein product is CASSLPTGAGDIQYF.

The CDR3 loop is CASSQAASGSSYEQYF. CDR3 DNA: TGTGCCAGCAGCCAAGCGGCTAGCGGTAGCTCCTACGAGCAGTACTTC. This chain uses TRBV3-1 (or the pseudogene TRBV3-2) with TRBJ2-7; TRBD2 aligns across 7 bases. This CDR3 comprises 16 residues. The junction had 6 bases not matched to a gene; V was cut back by 1 base and J by 0 bases. Germline-derived CDR1 and CDR2 are LGHDT and YNNKEL (reference sequence).